A selection of T cell receptor beta chains follows, all from one sample in a study of T cell responses to AZD1222 COVID-19 vaccine. The table came from immunoSEQ multiplex PCR; TCRdb's copy has only in-frame clones and leaves some out. The repertoire has more than 110,000 clones, 80% to 95% of them found once; the top ten carry roughly 3.3%. Sequenced here: peripheral blood, sampled 28 days after the second AZD1222 dose. These receptors originate from an adult who received the AZD1222 COVID-19 vaccine. The CDR3 runs from the conserved cysteine through the conserved F or W. A D gene is named only where the DNA matches it firmly. Where a row states a size, it is once, few, many or the class of an expanded clone; other rows omit it.

CDR3 length,clone size,D gene,V gene,J gene,CDR3 DNA,CDR3 protein
14,NA,NA,TRBV27,TRBJ2-7,TGTGCCAGCGGACCCAGCCGTGTTGCTTACGAGCAGTACTTC,CASGPSRVAYEQYF
13,NA,NA,TRBV6-5,TRBJ1-2,TGTGCCAGCAGTTACGTGGGGGCAGGCGGCTACACCTTC,CASSYVGAGGYTF
13,NA,NA,TRBV6-1,TRBJ1-2,TGTGCCAGCAGTGAAAGTGATGGCAGGTCCTACACCTTC,CASSESDGRSYTF
16,NA,TRBD2,TRBV6-4,TRBJ2-1,TGTGCCAGCAGTGACTCAGCGCAGCGGGAGTTCTATGAGCAGTTCTTC,CASSDSAQREFYEQFF
20,NA,TRBD2,TRBV4-3,TRBJ2-2,TGCGCCAGCAGCGCAAGGACTAGCGGGAGCAATTTCGTGGGCACCGGGGAGCTGTTTTTT,CASSARTSGSNFVGTGELFF
14,NA,NA,TRBV7-2,TRBJ2-6,TGTGCCAGCAGCTGGTCCTCTGGGGCCAACGTCCTGACTTTC,CASSWSSGANVLTF
14,NA,NA,TRBV28,TRBJ2-7,TGTGCCAGCATCCCCAACAACCCCTCCTACGAGCAGTACTTC,CASIPNNPSYEQYF
14,once,NA,TRBV19,TRBJ1-2,TGTGCCAGTACCTTATTAAGGGGGGCGCGGGGCTACACCTTC,CASTLLRGARGYTF
14,NA,NA,TRBV5-1,TRBJ2-7,TGCGCCAGCAAACCGGAGCTAGCTTCCTACGAGCAGTACTTC,CASKPELASYEQYF
15,NA,TRBD1,TRBV7-9,TRBJ2-5,TGTGCCAGCAGCAACCGACAGGGGGCTACGGAGACCCAGTACTTC,CASSNRQGATETQYF
16,NA,TRBD1,TRBV9,TRBJ1-1,TGTGCCAGCAGCGTAGGACAGGGGGCAGGGGTAACTGAAGCTTTCTTT,CASSVGQGAGVTEAFF
14,NA,TRBD1,TRBV19,TRBJ1-1,TGTGCCAGTAGATGGGACAGGGCGAACACTGAAGCTTTCTTT,CASRWDRANTEAFF
13,NA,NA,TRBV12-3/TRBV12-4,TRBJ1-5,TGTGCCAGCACCCCGGGGCCCAATCAGCCCCAGCATTTT,CASTPGPNQPQHF
13,NA,NA,TRBV13,TRBJ1-2,TGTGCCAGCAGCTTTGACGGGCTCTATGGCTACACCTTC,CASSFDGLYGYTF
14,NA,NA,TRBV21-1,TRBJ1-1,TGTGCCAGCAGCAAAGCAGCCCAGAACACTGAAGCTTTCTTT,CASSKAAQNTEAFF
15,NA,TRBD2,TRBV4-1,TRBJ2-3,TGCGCCAGCAGCCTCTCACTAGCGGGAGGAGATACGCAGTATTTT,CASSLSLAGGDTQYF
15,NA,TRBD1,TRBV29-1,TRBJ2-1,TGCAGCGTTGACCTAGGGACAGGGTTTTTCAATGAGCAGTTCTTC,CSVDLGTGFFNEQFF
14,once,TRBD1,TRBV7-2,TRBJ1-2,TGTGCCAGCAGCTCCAAGACAGGGGTGGAAGGCTACACCTTC,CASSSKTGVEGYTF
15,once,NA,TRBV19,TRBJ2-5,TGTGCCAGTAGTATCTCGGGGGAGCCGGAAGAGACCCAGTACTTC,CASSISGEPEETQYF
17,NA,TRBD1,TRBV7-9,TRBJ1-3,TGTGCCAGCAGCTTAGGGTTCCGGGACAGGGCTGGAAACACCATATATTTT,CASSLGFRDRAGNTIYF
17,NA,TRBD1,TRBV11-2,TRBJ2-7,TGTGCCAGCAGCTCCACAGGGGGACAGGGGTTCTCCTACGAGCAGTACTTC,CASSSTGGQGFSYEQYF
12,NA,NA,TRBV19,TRBJ1-2,TGTGCCAGTAGGGCAGGGAACTATGGCTACACCTTC,CASRAGNYGYTF
11,NA,TRBD1,TRBV25-1,TRBJ2-1,TGTGCCACACTACAGGGGCACGAGCAGTTCTTC,CATLQGHEQFF
13,NA,NA,TRBV30,TRBJ1-2,TGTGCCTGGAGTGTACCCTCTAACTATGGCTACACCTTC,CAWSVPSNYGYTF
12,NA,TRBD1,TRBV2,TRBJ1-2,TGTGCCAGCAGCGTGGACAGGGTCAAAGACACCTTC,CASSVDRVKDTF
14,NA,NA,TRBV10-3,TRBJ1-1,TGTGCCACCGGAGGCGGGGGCCAGAGCACTGAAGCTTTCTTT,CATGGGGQSTEAFF
11,NA,NA,TRBV28,TRBJ1-2,TGTGCCACGACAGAGAACTATGGCTACACCTTC,CATTENYGYTF